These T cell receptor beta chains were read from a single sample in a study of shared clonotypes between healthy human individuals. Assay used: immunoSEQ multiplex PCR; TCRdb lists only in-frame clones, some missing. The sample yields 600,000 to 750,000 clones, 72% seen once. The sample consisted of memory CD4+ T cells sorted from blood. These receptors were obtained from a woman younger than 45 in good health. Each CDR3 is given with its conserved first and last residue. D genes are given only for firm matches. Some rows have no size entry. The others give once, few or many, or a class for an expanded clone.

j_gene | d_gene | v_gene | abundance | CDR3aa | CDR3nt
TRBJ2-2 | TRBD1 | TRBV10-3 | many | CAISGGTGGDTGELFF | TGTGCCATCAGTGGCGGGACAGGGGGCGACACCGGGGAGCTGTTTTTT
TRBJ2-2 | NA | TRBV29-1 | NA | CSVDPNTGELFF | TGCAGCGTTGATCCAAACACCGGGGAGCTGTTTTTT
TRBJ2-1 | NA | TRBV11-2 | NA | CASSFYVDNEQFF | TGTGCCAGCAGCTTTTATGTCGACAATGAGCAGTTCTTC
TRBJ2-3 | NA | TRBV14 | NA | CASSLLGADTQYF | TGTGCCAGCAGCCTCCTAGGGGCAGATACGCAGTATTTT
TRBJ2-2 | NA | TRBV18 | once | CASSPSGELFF | TGTGCCAGCTCACCATCCGGGGAGCTGTTTTTT
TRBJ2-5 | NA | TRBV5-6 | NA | CASSLDRQETQYF | TGTGCCAGCAGCTTGGACAGACAAGAGACCCAGTACTTC
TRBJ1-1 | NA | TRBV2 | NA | CASVGQGSFF | NA
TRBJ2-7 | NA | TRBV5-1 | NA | CASSFQGYYEQYF | TGCGCCAGCAGCTTTCAGGGGTATTACGAGCAGTACTTC
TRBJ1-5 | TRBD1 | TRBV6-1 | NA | CASSEARRTGNQPQHF | TGTGCCAGCAGTGAAGCGAGGAGGACAGGGAATCAGCCCCAGCATTTT
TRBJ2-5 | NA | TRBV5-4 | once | CASSVDRRGETQYF | TGTGCCAGCAGTGTCGACCGTCGCGGGGAGACCCAGTACTTC